This record covers a single T cell receptor beta chain. The data are from a study of blood T cell repertoires in COVID-19. Study-level background: The United States, Italy and Spain supplied acute and convalescent COVID-19 samples. PBMCs, B-cell-depleted T cells, or T cells were the source of the cDNA or gDNA that made up the material.

The CDR3 totals 13 residues. Trimming removed 3 bases at V and 6 bases at J, with 8 bases between. This table comes from immunoSEQ multiplex PCR, and its TCRdb copy is limited to in-frame clones, with some not included. This table holds 60,000 to 90,000 clones, 80% to 90% found once. Patients from Seattle were sampled longitudinally, starting during active infection. The TCR originated in a man in his 60s with COVID-19, enrolled during active disease. The chain is built from TRBV12-3 or TRBV12-4 and TRBJ1-4; D might be TRBD1 (5 bases). Sequenced sample: peripheral blood. The CDR3 region has the DNA TGTGCCAGCAGTTTTGACAGTTATGAAAAACTGTTTTTT. Its protein is CASSFDSYEKLFF.